Listed below are T cell receptor beta chains from one sample, sequenced in a study of identifying expanded T cells in peripheral blood. Sequencing used immunoSEQ multiplex PCR; TCRdb keeps in-frame clones, though not all of them. This table holds about 110,000 clones, 80% to 90% found once. Material: blood. Receptors originate from a person aged 18 to 70 in good health. The conserved cysteine and the conserved F or W are not part of the CDR3 here.

>TRBV7-9|TRBJ2-5
ASTRGRGEETQY
>TRBV7-9|TRBJ1-1
ASSPSTGEMNTEAF
>TRBV5-1|TRBJ1-2
ASRGPGAGQVSHGYT
>TRBV7-2|TRBJ2-3
ASSLEGLAGGPGTDTQY
>TRBV7-2|TRBJ2-1
ASSLINGGGGEQF
>TRBV5-5|TRBJ2-3
ASSLAGDTQY
>TRBV7-2|TRBJ1-5
ASSQDRAQAGQPQH
>TRBV4-3|TRBJ2-4
ASSQDLGQLGIGVIQY
>TRBV4-3|TRBJ2-5
ASSQDPGGGETQY
>TRBV10-1|TRBJ1-1
ASSEEDRDTEAF
>TRBV5-5|TRBJ1-1
ASSLQGDTEAF
>TRBV2|TRBJ2-7
ASSERQYYEQY
>TRBV7-8|TRBJ1-2
ASSPRTGLNYT
>TRBV7-6|TRBJ1-1
ASSLSLNTEAF
>TRBV2|TRBJ1-2
AAAGPHGYT
>TRBV6-6|TRBJ1-1
ASTRQGGLEAF
>TRBV6-5|TRBJ1-1
ASSSHLAAEAF
>TRBV19|TRBJ2-7
ASSPGTNYEQY
>TRBV16|TRBJ1-2
ASSQWNYGYT
>TRBV4-3|TRBJ2-1
ASSQDPTGTYNEQF
>TRBV6-6|TRBJ1-5
ASSLIGGGNQPQH
>TRBV7-9|TRBJ1-2
ASRATGLYGYT
>TRBV19|TRBJ2-3
ASSEFKLLAADTQY
>TRBV7-7|TRBJ2-1
APPGGAPTDEQF
>TRBV7-2|TRBJ1-2
ASSLGSTGGALRYGYT
>TRBV7-9|TRBJ2-2
ASSLVVSWTEYNTGELF
>TRBV2|TRBJ1-6
ASSVRGGASPLH
>TRBV30|TRBJ1-6
AWTEPGSSYNSPLH